What follows are 29 T cell receptor beta chains derived from one specimen sequenced in a study of blood T cell repertoires in COVID-19. Generated by immunoSEQ multiplex PCR, the TCRdb table keeps only in-frame clones and is missing some. The table shows some 270,000 clones, with just under 90% occurring only once. Sample: PBMCs or T cells enriched from blood (not recorded which). The receptors derive from a woman aged 60-70 years who had recovered from COVID-19.

The rearrangement joins TRBV27 to TRBJ2-7, with D tentatively TRBD1 (5 bases). The length of the CDR3 is 15 residues. Germline loops: CDR1 MNHEY, CDR2 SMNVEV (reference sequence). V lost 3 bases, J lost 6 bases, and 18 bases lay in between. As DNA, the CDR3 is TGTGCCAGCAGTTTCCTTACAGGCCCGTTAGTCGAGCAGTACTTC. It encodes CASSFLTGPLVEQYF.

J is TRBJ1-1 and V is TRBV5-1; D is undetermined. This CDR3 comprises 12 residues. Germline V lookup: CDR1 SGHRS, CDR2 YFSETQ. V dropped 2 bases and J dropped 9 bases, with 11 bases sitting between them. CDR3 nucleotide sequence: TGCGCCAGCAGCTTAGAGTCCGGGAAAGCTTTCTTT. It translates to CASSLESGKAFF. The variable domain in full, completed from reference TRBV5-1 and TRBJ1-1, reads KAGVTQTPRYLIKTRGQQVTLSCSPISGHRSVSWYQQTPGQGLQFLFEYFSETQRNKGNFPGRFSGRQFSNSRSEMNVSTLELGDSALYLCASSLESGKAFFGQGTRLTVV.

J is TRBJ2-1 and V is TRBV3-1 (or the pseudogene TRBV3-2); TRBD2 might be the D (6 bases). Germline CDR1 reads LGHDT; CDR2 reads YNNKEL (reference sequence). V was pared by 6 bases and J by 13 bases, with 19 bases between. The length of the CDR3 is 13 residues. The CDR3 nucleotides are TGTGCCAGCAGACAAAACGTCCGGGACTCCCAGTTCTTC. Residues: CASRQNVRDSQFF.

The chain uses TRBV5-1 and TRBJ2-7; 7 nucleotides agree with TRBD1. Germline V CDR1 and CDR2: SGHRS, YFSETQ. This CDR3 region has 13 residues. After removal of 7 bases from V and 5 bases from J, the junction contained 9 bases not matched to a gene. The CDR3 is CASGNHRGHEQYF. In nucleotides, the CDR3 is TGCGCCAGCGGAAACCACAGGGGACACGAGCAGTACTTC.

The chain combines TRBV12-2 with TRBJ1-5; the table gives TRBD1 as D, unverified against the DNA. TRBV12-2 corresponds to a pseudogene. The CDR3 extends over 16 amino acids. The CDR3 DNA is TGTGCAAGTCGTTCACTGGACACGTTCAGCAATCAGCCCCAGCATTTT. Residues: CASRSLDTFSNQPQHF.

The chain has TRBV9 and TRBJ2-1; TRBD2 aligns across 10 bases. The CDR3 spans 16 residues. V trimming: 4 bases; J trimming: 8 bases; junction bases outside the gene matches: 12. Germline CDR1 reads SGDLS; CDR2 reads YYNGEE. The CDR3 sequence: CASSPYGSGGADEQFF. CDR3 coding DNA: TGTGCCAGCAGCCCGTACGGGAGCGGGGGGGCAGATGAGCAGTTCTTC.

In this sample, this clone turned up a few times. The genes are TRBV28 and TRBJ1-4; 10 nucleotides line up with TRBD1. This CDR3 region has 15 residues. The J segment lost 6 bases and the V segment lost 5 bases, leaving 6 bases of the junction unmatched. The germline V gene has CDR1 MDHEN and CDR2 SYDVKM. CDR3 bases: TGTGCCAGCAGTCGTACCGGGACAGGGGATGAAAAACTGTTTTTT. Residues: CASSRTGTGDEKLFF.

This clone was picked up a small number of times. The V and J genes are TRBV5-1 and TRBJ2-3; a possible D gene is TRBD2 (5 bases). Germline V gene sequence: CDR1 SGHRS, CDR2 YFSETQ. Trimming left V 3 bases short and J 5 bases short, with 16 bases between. This CDR3 has 15 amino acids. The CDR3 here is CASSSRLHPGDTQYF. The CDR3 DNA follows: TGCGCCAGCAGCTCTCGACTACATCCTGGAGATACGCAGTATTTT.

This chain uses TRBV18 with TRBJ2-5; no firm D call. CDR3 size: 12 residues. V was clipped by 4 bases and J by 7 bases, with 10 bases between them. Germline CDR1 KGHSH, CDR2 LQKENI. Here the CDR3 DNA reads TGTGCCAGCTCACTTAAACCGGGGACCCAGTACTTC. Residues: CASSLKPGTQYF.

The chain carries TRBV4-1 and TRBJ2-7; TRBD1 might be the D (5 bases). The CDR3 totals 15 residues. V gave up 2 bases and J gave up 4 bases, with 15 bases separating them. Germline V gives CDR1 MGHRA, CDR2 YSYEKL. DNA of the CDR3: TGCGCCAGCAGCCAACAGACAGATTCTACGTACGAGCAGTACTTC. Translating gives CASSQQTDSTYEQYF.

This chain links TRBV28 with TRBJ2-7; maybe TRBD2 (6 bases). Per germline, CDR1 MDHEN and CDR2 SYDVKM. Trimming shortened V by 5 bases and J by 7 bases, and 24 bases separated the two germline ends. The CDR3 is 16 residues long. CDR3 region: CASSLLGGGTLWEQYF. The CDR3 nucleotides are TGTGCCAGCAGTCTTTTGGGCGGAGGGACCCTTTGGGAGCAGTACTTC.

As regards this clone: A read error may produce the germline difference seen at one junction end. The chain combines TRBV15 with TRBJ2-7; 7 positions match TRBD1. CDR1 and CDR2 (germline): LNHNV, YYDKDF (reference sequence). The CDR3 sequence is 13 residues long. The DNA of the CDR3 is TGTGCCACCAGCCGAGACAGGGCCGACGAGCAGTACTTC. Its translation: CATSRDRADEQYF.

CDR3: CASNSGGAQSPLHF. CDR3 bases: TGTGCCAGCAACTCGGGGGGCGCGCAATCACCCCTCCACTTT. The genes are TRBV2 and TRBJ1-6, with a tentative D call TRBD1 (6 bases). CDR1 is SNHLY, CDR2 FYNNEI, per germline. The CDR3 consists of 14 residues. The V gene lost 7 bases and the J gene lost 10 bases, with 17 bases spanning the gap.

The chain couples TRBV19 to TRBJ2-7, with 10 bases that match TRBD2. This CDR3 region has 14 residues. Germline values: CDR1 LNHDA, CDR2 SQIVND (reference sequence). Germline trimming cut 5 bases from V and 4 bases from J; bases unmatched to any gene: 5. CDR3 in amino acids: CASSLLAGVYEQYF. The CDR3 nucleotides read TGTGCCAGTAGTCTTCTAGCGGGAGTATACGAGCAGTACTTC.

The chain is built from TRBV10-3 and TRBJ1-2; 9 nucleotides align to TRBD1. Per germline, CDR1 ENHRY and CDR2 SYGVKD. The CDR3 covers 16 residues. The trim removed 6 bases at V and 0 bases at J, leaving 8 bases unmatched. DNA of the CDR3: TGTGCCATCAGCCGGGACAGGGTGTCAGCTAACTATGGCTACACCTTC. Its protein product is CAISRDRVSANYGYTF.

This rearrangement joins TRBV19 to TRBJ1-3, with D unresolved. Germline V gene sequence: CDR1 LNHDA, CDR2 SQIVND (reference sequence). The V gene lost 9 bases and the J gene lost 4 bases, with 7 bases spanning the gap. The CDR3 runs 11 residues. The CDR3 bases are TGTGCCAGGCGCGTGGGAAACACCATATATTTT. Translation gives CARRVGNTIYF.

The chain carries TRBV12-3 or TRBV12-4 and TRBJ2-5; possibly TRBD2 for D (5 bases). Trimming shortened V by 10 bases and J by 5 bases, and 11 bases separated the two germline ends. CDR3 length: 11 residues. In DNA, the CDR3 is TGTGCCACCCGGGGTGGGGAGACCCAGTACTTC. Encoded protein: CATRGGETQYF.

In regard to this clone: The same CDR3 also results from other DNA sequences found in this sample. The rearrangement uses TRBV27 and TRBJ1-1; D might be TRBD1 (5 bases). CDR3 length: 13 amino acids. Germline assignment: CDR1 MNHEY and CDR2 SMNVEV (reference sequence). Trimming cost V 3 bases and J 4 bases, with 9 bases left between them. This CDR3 reads CASSLRGGTEAFF. CDR3 DNA sequence: TGTGCCAGCAGTTTGAGGGGAGGCACTGAAGCTTTCTTT.

This clone has only a few counts. The genes are TRBV7-9 and TRBJ1-2; 7 bases align to TRBD1. V lost 10 bases to trimming and J lost 2 bases; unmatched junction nucleotides: 4. The germline CDR1 and CDR2 sequences are SEHNR and FQNEAQ (reference sequence). The CDR3 loop spans 12 amino acids. The CDR3, as DNA: TGTGCCACCGAGGGACAGAACTATGGCTACACCTTC. It yields the protein CATEGQNYGYTF.

The CDR3, as DNA: TGTGCCATCGGGGAGAATAATAATTCACCCCTCCACTTT. Protein sequence: CAIGENNNSPLHF. The chain is built from TRBV10-3 and TRBJ1-6; D remains ambiguous. This CDR3 has 13 residues. The germline V and J ends were trimmed by 8 bases and 5 bases, with 10 bases remaining between them. Germline V gene lookup returns CDR1 ENHRY and CDR2 SYGVKD.

This chain uses TRBV7-3 with TRBJ1-5, with a tentative D call TRBD1 (6 bases). The CDR3 spans 14 residues. Germline V gene sequence: CDR1 SGHTA, CDR2 FQGTGA. The ends were cut back, 5 bases at V and 4 bases at J, with 12 bases in the middle. As DNA, the CDR3 is TGTGCCAGCAGCGAACAGGGAGGGAATCAGCCCCAGCATTTT. Its translation is CASSEQGGNQPQHF.

The chain uses TRBV24-1 and TRBJ2-1; 10 positions match TRBD2. CDR1 is KGHDR, CDR2 SFDVKD, per germline. CDR3 length: 15 amino acids. The junction had 5 bases not matched to a gene; V was cut back by 3 bases and J by 7 bases. This chain's CDR3 is CATSDVAGGKNEQFF. The CDR3 DNA follows: TGTGCCACCAGTGATGTAGCGGGAGGCAAGAATGAGCAGTTCTTC.

The V call is TRBV24-1, the J call TRBJ1-5; unclear D gene. CDR1 is KGHDR, CDR2 SFDVKD, per germline. This CDR3 spans 15 amino acids. V shed 3 bases and J shed 0 bases, with 8 bases lying between them. The CDR3 sequence is CATSDPGGSNQPQHF. The CDR3 bases are TGTGCCACCAGTGATCCGGGAGGTAGCAATCAGCCCCAGCATTTT.

The chain couples TRBV5-1 to TRBJ2-3; D unclear. Between the trimmed V and J ends, which lost 0 bases and 6 bases, there was a span of 11 bases. CDR1 and CDR2 (germline): SGHRS, YFSETQ. CDR3 length: 14 amino acids. The CDR3 region has the DNA TGCGCCAGCAGCTTGGTGGCTAGTATGGATACGCAGTATTTT. Protein sequence: CASSLVASMDTQYF.

The chain uses TRBV12-3 or TRBV12-4 and TRBJ1-4; 7 positions match TRBD1. This CDR3 contains 13 residues. The junction had 3 bases not matched to a gene; V was cut back by 6 bases and J by 5 bases. The CDR3 region has the DNA TGTGCCAGCAGAGGGGGCGGAAATGAAAAACTGTTTTTT. This translates into CASRGGGNEKLFF.

The chain employs TRBV10-1 and TRBJ2-3, with 11 bases matching TRBD2. Germline values: CDR1 WNHNN, CDR2 SYGVQD (reference sequence). The V and J ends lost 10 bases and 1 base, in that order; junction bases with no gene match: 7. This CDR3 comprises 15 residues. The CDR3 DNA follows: TGCGCCACCGCTGGGACTAGCGGCCGCACAGATACGCAGTATTTT. It encodes CATAGTSGRTDTQYF.

V gene TRBV5-1 combines with J gene TRBJ1-2; D unresolved. CDR1 is SGHRS and CDR2 is YFSETQ in the germline V gene. The CDR3 is 15 residues long. The V and J ends lost 1 base and 7 bases respectively, with 17 bases between them. Here the CDR3 reads CASSLTVTPGGGYTF. The CDR3 bases are TGCGCCAGCAGCTTGACAGTTACACCCGGAGGTGGCTACACCTTC.

This clone occurred a few times. J is TRBJ1-1 and V is TRBV6-1, with D perhaps TRBD1 (6 bases). V lost 3 bases and J lost 5, with 10 bases in between. The CDR3 has 13 amino acids. The V gene's germline CDR1 is MNHNS and CDR2 SASEGT. The chain's CDR3 is CASSEEQGTEAFF. CDR3 in DNA: TGTGCCAGCAGTGAGGAACAGGGAACTGAAGCTTTCTTT.

This rearrangement joins TRBV23-1 to TRBJ1-3, with 8 bases matching TRBD1. TRBV23-1 is identified as an open reading frame with a role that is uncertain. Unmatched junction bases numbered 6, after V lost 3 bases and J lost 2 bases. This CDR3 contains 16 residues. For the CDR3, the DNA is TGCGCCAGCAGTCAGGACAGGGAGCCCCCTGGAAACACCATATATTTT. This codes for CASSQDREPPGNTIYF.